This T cell receptor beta chain was documented in a study of tumor-infiltrating lymphocytes in primary liver carcinoma. Study information: The neoplasms were of stage T1-T3 N0M0, with dimensions of about 4.2 to 10 cm across.

The investigators made TCR beta cDNA from about 500 ng total RNA, using a constant-region primer. TCR beta libraries came from three nested multiplex PCR rounds using slightly modified ARM-PCR. The two initial PCR rounds, around 11 cycles each, used TRBV1-TRBV30 forward and C-beta reverse primers. TCRdb called the multiplex PCR reads again in MiXCR, with one record for every CDR3 protein. The sample lists fewer than 400,000 distinct CDR3 sequences, about 50% occurring once. This clonotype was detected ten times or more. The CDR3 consists of 15 residues. V was cut by 4 bases and J by 3 bases, with 16 bases left in between. Looked up from germline, CDR1 is SEHNR and CDR2 is FQNEAQ (reference sequence). Germline DNA was also extracted, and blood RNA was taken from unsorted whole blood.

This TCR came from a woman aged 25 to 39 with primary liver carcinoma and hepatitis B virus infection. The chain links TRBV7-9 to TRBJ2-7; no clear D gene. The sequenced sample was peripheral blood. The CDR3 protein is CASSSTELISYEQYF. CDR3 in DNA: TGTGCCAGCAGCTCTACAGAATTAATTAGCTACGAGCAGTACTTC.